This T cell receptor (beta chain) stems from a study of cytomegalovirus exposure and HLA in healthy donors. From germline, CDR1 is LNHDA and CDR2 SQIVND (reference sequence). The junction had 12 bases not matched to a gene; V was cut back by 9 bases and J by 4 bases. CDR3 length: 16 residues. The PCR made use of 60 Vbeta and 13 Jbeta primers. The method was immunoSEQ multiplex PCR; TCRdb's version includes in-frame clones alone and lacks a portion of them. The data contain 90,000 to 120,000 clones, approximately 79% of them seen just once; the ten biggest clones take up less than 2.5%. Sequences were obtained from PBMCs. The clonotype was recovered from a man aged 18 to 29 in good health and CMV-seronegative. This rearrangement joins TRBV19 to TRBJ2-3; 11 bases line up with TRBD2. The CDR3 spells CASKPLLAGVSDTQYF. The CDR3 coding sequence is TGTGCCAGCAAGCCCCTACTAGCGGGGGTTTCAGATACGCAGTATTTT. Using reference TRBV19 and TRBJ2-3 for the parts outside the CDR3, the full variable domain is DGGITQSPKYLFRKEGQNVTLSCEQNLNHDAMYWYRQDPGQGLRLIYYSQIVNDFQKGDIAEGYSVSREKKESFPLTVTSAQKNPTAFYLCASKPLLAGVSDTQYFGPGTRLTVL.